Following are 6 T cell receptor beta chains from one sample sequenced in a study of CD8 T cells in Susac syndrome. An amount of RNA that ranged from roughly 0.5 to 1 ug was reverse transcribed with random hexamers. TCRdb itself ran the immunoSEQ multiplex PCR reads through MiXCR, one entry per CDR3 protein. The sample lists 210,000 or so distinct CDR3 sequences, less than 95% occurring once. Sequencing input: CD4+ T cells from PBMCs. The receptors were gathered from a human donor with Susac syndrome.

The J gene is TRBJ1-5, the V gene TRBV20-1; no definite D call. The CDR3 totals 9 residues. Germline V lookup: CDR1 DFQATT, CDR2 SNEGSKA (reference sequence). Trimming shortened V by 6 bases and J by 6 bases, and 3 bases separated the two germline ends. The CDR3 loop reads CSAGQPQHF. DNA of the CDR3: TGCAGTGCCGGTCAGCCCCAGCATTTT.

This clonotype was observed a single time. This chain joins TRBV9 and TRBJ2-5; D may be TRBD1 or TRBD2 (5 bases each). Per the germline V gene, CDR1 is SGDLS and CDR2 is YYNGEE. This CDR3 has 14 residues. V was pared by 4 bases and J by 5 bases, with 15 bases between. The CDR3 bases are TGTGCCAGCAGCTCTCAGGGAGTTGGGGAGACCCAGTACTTC. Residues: CASSSQGVGETQYF.

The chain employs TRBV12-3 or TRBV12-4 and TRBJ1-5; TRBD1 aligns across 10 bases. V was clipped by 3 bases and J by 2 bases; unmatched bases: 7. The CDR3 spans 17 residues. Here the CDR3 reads CASSFRTGGMGNQPQHF. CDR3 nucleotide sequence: TGTGCCAGCAGTTTTAGGACAGGGGGTATGGGCAATCAGCCCCAGCATTTT.

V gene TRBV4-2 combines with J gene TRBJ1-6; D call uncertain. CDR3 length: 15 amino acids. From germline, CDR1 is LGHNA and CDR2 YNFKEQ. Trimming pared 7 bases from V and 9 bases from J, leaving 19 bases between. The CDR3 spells CASTFGVRGGSPLHF. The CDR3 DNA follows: TGTGCCAGCACCTTTGGAGTCCGGGGTGGTTCACCCCTCCACTTT.

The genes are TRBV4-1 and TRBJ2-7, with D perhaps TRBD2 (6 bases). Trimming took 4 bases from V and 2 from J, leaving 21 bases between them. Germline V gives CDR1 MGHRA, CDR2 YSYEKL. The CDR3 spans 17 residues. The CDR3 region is CASSPQGGNTYTYEQYF. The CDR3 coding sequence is TGCGCCAGCAGCCCCCAGGGAGGAAACACTTATACCTACGAGCAGTACTTC.

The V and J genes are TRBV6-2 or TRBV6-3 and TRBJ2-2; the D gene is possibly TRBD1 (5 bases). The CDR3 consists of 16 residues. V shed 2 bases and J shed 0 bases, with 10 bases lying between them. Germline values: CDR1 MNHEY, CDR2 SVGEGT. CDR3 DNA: TGTGCCAGCAGTTACGGTACCAGGGCGAACACCGGGGAGCTGTTTTTT. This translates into CASSYGTRANTGELFF.